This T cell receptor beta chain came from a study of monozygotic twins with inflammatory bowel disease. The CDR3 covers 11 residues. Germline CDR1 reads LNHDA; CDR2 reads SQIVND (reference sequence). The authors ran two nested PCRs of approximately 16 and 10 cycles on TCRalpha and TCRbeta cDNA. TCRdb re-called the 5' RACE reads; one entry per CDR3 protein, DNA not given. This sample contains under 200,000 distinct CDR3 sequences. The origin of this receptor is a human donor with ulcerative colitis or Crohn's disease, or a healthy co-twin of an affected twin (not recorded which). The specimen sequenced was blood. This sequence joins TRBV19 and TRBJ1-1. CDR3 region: CASIRIPEAFF.